Shown below are 8 T cell receptor beta chains from a single sample sequenced in a study of STAT3 mutations in large granular lymphocyte leukemia (dated by TCRdb to the late 2010s). Overall study results and their limits: At least one immunodominant TCRbeta clonotype was present in every T-LGLL patient, and multiple immunodominant subclonotypes appeared in about half of the T-LGLL patients.

Antigens for these TCRs are unknown. The library came from the immunoSEQ multiplex PCR assay. What TCRdb holds here is the immuneACCESS table cut down to in-frame rearrangements. Part of the clones is not present; checked against another copy, under half of the missing clones reflect an unresolved V gene, and the others are unexplained. The table for this sample lists fewer than 15,000 clones; about nine tenths of them were counted only once. The top ten clonotypes cover about 12% of the sample. The source material was PBMCs. The receptors stem from a human donor with T large granular lymphocyte leukemia. Some clones in this sample may be carry-over from other donors' samples.

The CDR3: CASSPDSGRAYNEQFF. The CDR3 DNA sequence: TGCGCCAGCAGCCCCGATAGCGGGAGGGCCTACAATGAGCAGTTCTTC. This chain joins TRBV5-1 and TRBJ2-1, with TRBD2 matching 11 bases. The CDR3 runs 16 residues. The trim removed 4 bases at V and 2 bases at J, leaving 5 bases unmatched. Germline-derived CDR1 and CDR2 are SGHRS and YFSETQ. Variable domain in full (rest from reference TRBV5-1 and TRBJ2-1): KAGVTQTPRYLIKTRGQQVTLSCSPISGHRSVSWYQQTPGQGLQFLFEYFSETQRNKGNFPGRFSGRQFSNSRSEMNVSTLELGDSALYLCASSPDSGRAYNEQFFGPGTRLTVL.

The chain joins TRBV5-1 to TRBJ2-2; tentatively, D is TRBD2 (5 bases). This CDR3 is built from 15 residues. Looked up from germline, CDR1 is SGHRS and CDR2 is YFSETQ. The V gene lost 0 bases and the J gene lost 4 bases, with 10 bases spanning the gap. The CDR3 coding sequence is TGCGCCAGCAGCTTGGTCGGGGTTAGCACCGGGGAGCTGTTTTTT. The encoded protein is CASSLVGVSTGELFF. Combining the CDR3 with reference TRBV5-1 and TRBJ2-2 gives the whole variable domain KAGVTQTPRYLIKTRGQQVTLSCSPISGHRSVSWYQQTPGQGLQFLFEYFSETQRNKGNFPGRFSGRQFSNSRSEMNVSTLELGDSALYLCASSLVGVSTGELFFGEGSRLTVL.

The chain joins TRBV28 to TRBJ2-7; a weak D match, TRBD1 (5 bases). This CDR3 has 14 amino acids. Germline V gene data show CDR1 as MDHEN and CDR2 as SYDVKM. V lost 3 bases, J lost 2 bases, and 11 bases lay in between. This chain's CDR3 is CASSFDDRTYEQYV. CDR3 sequence (DNA): TGTGCCAGCAGTTTTGATGACAGAACCTACGAGCAGTACGTC.

This sequence joins TRBV14 and TRBJ2-5; D gene unclear. CDR1 and CDR2 from the germline V gene are SGHDN and FVKESK. The CDR3 is made up of 11 amino acids. V was shortened by 3 bases and J by 5 bases, with 4 bases between the two germline ends. This chain's CDR3 is CASSHFETQYF. The CDR3 nucleotides are TGTGCCAGCAGCCACTTTGAGACCCAGTACTTC.

This rearrangement joins TRBV2 to TRBJ2-2; 7 bases match TRBD2. The CDR3 runs 16 residues. Germline CDR1 and CDR2: SNHLY and FYNNEI. V trimming: 4 bases; J trimming: 7 bases; junction bases outside the gene matches: 12. CDR3 sequence: CASSGLAFRSGGELFF. The DNA for the CDR3 is TGTGCCAGCAGTGGACTAGCTTTTAGATCGGGCGGGGAGCTGTTTTTT.

The rearrangement uses TRBV29-1 and TRBJ1-2; D remains unclear. V was trimmed by 7 bases and J by 4 bases, leaving 16 bases between them. CDR3 length equals 13 residues. CDR1 and CDR2 from the germline V gene are SQVTM and ANQGSEA. In nucleotides, the CDR3 is TGCAGCGCCCAGAGTGCGGGGTCCTATGGCTACACCTTC. Translating it yields CSAQSAGSYGYTF.

The chain combines TRBV19 with TRBJ1-1; the match to TRBD1 covers 9 bases. V was clipped by 3 bases and J by 7 bases; unmatched bases: 12. The length of the CDR3 is 16 residues. The V gene's germline CDR1 is LNHDA and CDR2 SQIVND (reference sequence). The CDR3 here is CASSIRSRDRAVEAFF. DNA for the CDR3: TGTGCCAGTAGTATTAGGTCCCGGGACAGGGCTGTTGAAGCTTTCTTT.

V gene TRBV5-1 combines with J gene TRBJ1-1; D might be TRBD1 (6 bases). CDR1 and CDR2 from the germline V gene are SGHRS and YFSETQ. The CDR3 is made up of 13 amino acids. The V end lost 3 bases, the J end lost 6 bases, and 12 bases lay between the germline ends. CDR3 region: CASSYDRFAEAFF. The CDR3 coding sequence is TGCGCCAGCAGCTATGACAGGTTCGCTGAAGCTTTCTTT. Supplemented by reference TRBV5-1 and TRBJ1-1, the full variable domain reads KAGVTQTPRYLIKTRGQQVTLSCSPISGHRSVSWYQQTPGQGLQFLFEYFSETQRNKGNFPGRFSGRQFSNSRSEMNVSTLELGDSALYLCASSYDRFAEAFFGQGTRLTVV.